The 3 T cell receptor beta chains below were found in one sample sequenced in a study of blood T cell repertoires in COVID-19. The data were produced by immunoSEQ multiplex PCR, yet TCRdb's version contains in-frame clones alone and is incomplete. The table lists 190,000 or so clones, around four fifths of them singletons, with about 9% in the top ten. The specimen was PBMCs or T cells enriched from blood (not recorded which). The receptors here all came from a man in his forties who had recovered from COVID-19.

The chain couples TRBV6-5 to TRBJ1-5; possibly TRBD1 for D (5 bases). This CDR3 spans 15 amino acids. Trimming left V 4 bases short and J 6 bases short, with 16 bases between. Germline V CDR1 and CDR2: MNHEY, SVGAGI. CDR3 in DNA: TGTGCCAGCAGTTTTTCCCCTCAGGGAGGTCAGCCCCAGCATTTT. Protein product: CASSFSPQGGQPQHF.

The chain recombines TRBV9 with TRBJ2-2; the match to TRBD1 covers 8 bases. The ends lost 0 bases at V and 9 bases at J; junction bases unmatched: 7. Germline CDR1 is SGDLS and CDR2 is YYNGEE. This CDR3 region has 15 residues. In DNA form, the CDR3 reads TGTGCCAGCAGCGTAGATGGACAGGGAGTCCGGGAGCTGTTTTTT. Translated, it gives CASSVDGQGVRELFF.

The rearrangement links TRBV6-6 to TRBJ1-1; D perhaps matches TRBD1 (5 bases). Deletions cut 2 bases from V and 8 bases from J, with 12 bases between. CDR3 length equals 13 residues. CDR1 and CDR2 (germline): MNHNY, SVGAGI (reference sequence). The CDR3 region is CASSYGATVEAFF. In nucleotides, the CDR3 is TGTGCCAGCAGTTACGGGGCGACAGTCGAAGCTTTCTTT.